The rows below give T cell receptor beta chains drawn from one sample of a study of blood T cells in healthy people across ages. TCRdb used MiXCR to reprocess the 5' RACE reads, holding one entry per CDR3 protein. The repertoire includes around 1,500,000 distinct CDR3 sequences, approximately 30% of them detected once, and roughly 8.2% sits in the top ten. Material: blood. The receptors shown here come from a woman in her twenties or thirties in good health. Both conserved end residues are part of each CDR3. D genes are given only for firm matches. Clone size is shown for a subset of rows, as once, few, many or a class of expanded clone.

abundance,v_gene,d_gene,j_gene,CDR3nt,CDR3aa
NA,TRBV7-9,NA,TRBJ1-4,TGTGCCAGCAGACCATGGGGGGGAGATGAAAAACTGGTTTTT,CASRPWGGDEKLVF
few,TRBV12-3/TRBV12-4,TRBD2,TRBJ2-5,TGTGCCAGCAGTTTATTCCCTAGCGGGGGGGAAGAGACCCAGTACTTC,CASSLFPSGGEETQYF
once,TRBV6-2/TRBV6-3,NA,TRBJ2-3,TGTGCCGGCAGAACGAGGGTCAGGGCAGATACGCAGTATTTT,CAGRTRVRADTQYF
NA,TRBV11-2,NA,TRBJ1-4,TGTGCCAGCAGCTTCGTGGAAGAAAAACTGTTTTTT,CASSFVEEKLFF
NA,TRBV12-3/TRBV12-4,NA,TRBJ2-5,TGTGCCAGCAGTTTCTCCGAGGAAGGGACCCAGTACTTC,CASSFSEEGTQYF
few,TRBV15,NA,TRBJ2-3,TGTGCCACCAGCAGAGACGGCATTCCCACAGATACGCAGTATTTT,CATSRDGIPTDTQYF
NA,TRBV6-5,TRBD1,TRBJ1-2,TGTGCCAGCACCTGGGACAGGAACTATGGCTACACCTTC,CASTWDRNYGYTF
few,TRBV10-3,NA,TRBJ1-6,TGTGCCATCAGCGGCAGGGAGGATTCACCCCTCCACTTT,CAISGREDSPLHF
NA,TRBV12-3/TRBV12-4,NA,TRBJ2-7,TGTGCCAGCACCTCGAGCGGGCGCTCCTACGAGCAGTACTTC,CASTSSGRSYEQYF
many,TRBV5-1,NA,TRBJ2-3,TGCGCCAGCAGCCCCTGGACAGACACAGATACGCAGTATTTT,CASSPWTDTDTQYF
NA,TRBV20-1,NA,TRBJ1-4,TGCAGTGCTCCGGATCGCCGAGAAAAACTGTTTTTT,CSAPDRREKLFF
few,TRBV7-2,NA,TRBJ2-7,TGTGCCAGCAGCTACCCGGGCCTAGACTACGAGCAGTACTTC,CASSYPGLDYEQYF
many,TRBV20-1,TRBD2,TRBJ2-7,TGCAGTGCTAGTGCGGAAATAGCGGGAGGGCGGGTCGAGCAGTACTTC,CSASAEIAGGRVEQYF
many,TRBV12-3/TRBV12-4,TRBD1,TRBJ2-4,TGTGCCAGCAGTGCCCGGACAGGGGCAGGAAACATTCAGTACTTC,CASSARTGAGNIQYF
many,TRBV6-5,TRBD2,TRBJ2-1,TGTGCCAGCAGTCTAACTAGCGGGAGCGTAGATGAGCAGTTCTTC,CASSLTSGSVDEQFF
NA,TRBV12-3/TRBV12-4,NA,TRBJ1-1,TGTGCCAGCAGTTATCGGACTGAAGCTTTCTTT,CASSYRTEAFF
NA,TRBV5-1,NA,TRBJ2-5,TGCGCCAGCAGCTTTGCCCACCAAGAGTCCCAGTACTTC,CASSFAHQESQYF
few,TRBV12-3/TRBV12-4,TRBD2,TRBJ2-1,TGTGCCAGCATTAATCACCCTTGGGCTAGCGGGGGCTACAATGAGCAGTTCTTC,CASINHPWASGGYNEQFF
NA,TRBV2,NA,TRBJ2-5,TGTGCCAGCACCGAGGTGGAGACCCAGTACTTC,CASTEVETQYF
NA,TRBV30,NA,TRBJ2-4,TGTGCCTGGAGTTCCGGACTTCAGCAGTACTTC,CAWSSGLQQYF
NA,TRBV7-2,NA,TRBJ2-5,TGTGCCAGCAGCTTAAAGATTAGGGAGACCCAGTACTTC,CASSLKIRETQYF
many,TRBV7-3,NA,TRBJ1-6,TGTGCCAGCAGCTTAAACGCGCAGGGTGGTTCACCCCTCCACTTT,CASSLNAQGGSPLHF
NA,TRBV29-1,TRBD1,TRBJ2-3,TGCAGCGTTGAGGACAGGGTCATAGATACGCAGTATTTT,CSVEDRVIDTQYF
NA,TRBV7-8,NA,TRBJ2-3,TGTGCCAGCAGCACAATAGCGGTCCCTAGCACAGATACGCAGTATTTT,CASSTIAVPSTDTQYF
few,TRBV12-3/TRBV12-4,TRBD2,TRBJ2-5,TGTGCCAGCAGTTTAGCGCTAGCGGGGGGGCGAGAGACCCAGTACTTC,CASSLALAGGRETQYF
NA,TRBV7-2,NA,TRBJ2-7,TGTGCCAGCAGCCCTCTCTTAGGGACGGACGAGCAGTACTTC,CASSPLLGTDEQYF
NA,TRBV3-1,NA,TRBJ1-2,TGTGCCAGCAGCCCCCTAGATGGTCGGGATGGCTACACCTTC,CASSPLDGRDGYTF
few,TRBV10-3,NA,TRBJ2-5,TGTGCCATCAGTGAGTTGTTGGCGACCCAGTACTTC,CAISELLATQYF
NA,TRBV5-1,TRBD1,TRBJ2-7,TGCGCCAGCAGCGCCCGGACAGGGGCGGAGGACGAGCAGTACTTC,CASSARTGAEDEQYF
few,TRBV20-1,TRBD2,TRBJ2-1,TGCAGTGCTAAACTCACTAGCGGGGCTTACAATGAGCAGTTCTTC,CSAKLTSGAYNEQFF
NA,TRBV12-3/TRBV12-4,NA,TRBJ2-3,TGTGCCAGCAGTTTATACGGGGGCACAGATACGCAGTATTTT,CASSLYGGTDTQYF
few,TRBV29-1,TRBD2,TRBJ2-3,TGCAGCGTTGCTGCGGGGGGGCCTACAGATACGCAGTATTTT,CSVAAGGPTDTQYF
many,TRBV24-1,NA,TRBJ2-7,TGTGCCACCAGTGATGACAGTTCCTACGAGCAGTACTTC,CATSDDSSYEQYF
few,TRBV6-6,NA,TRBJ2-5,TGTGCCAGCAGCCCTTTGGGGGCTGGCCAAGAGACCCAGTACTTC,CASSPLGAGQETQYF
NA,TRBV29-1,TRBD2,TRBJ2-3,TGCAGCGTTGAAGGCGGAGCGGGGGGAGATACGCAGTATTTT,CSVEGGAGGDTQYF
few,TRBV6-6,TRBD1,TRBJ2-5,TGTGCCAGCGCAGGGGGAAAGACCCAGTACTTC,CASAGGKTQYF
NA,TRBV24-1,TRBD2,TRBJ2-3,TGTGCCACCAGTGCGGAGCGGGGGGGCAACGATACGCAGTATTTT,CATSAERGGNDTQYF
many,TRBV29-1,TRBD1,TRBJ2-5,TGCAGCGTTTACGGGACAGGGATGGGCCAGACCCAGTACTTC,CSVYGTGMGQTQYF
NA,TRBV5-1,NA,TRBJ1-3,TGCGCCAGCAGCCAAACAAGCTCTGGAAACACCATATATTTT,CASSQTSSGNTIYF
many,TRBV7-9,TRBD1,TRBJ1-2,TGTGCCAGCAGCTTAGCGCGCGGGGACAGCCACTATGGCTACACCTTC,CASSLARGDSHYGYTF
NA,TRBV18,NA,TRBJ1-4,TGTGCCAGCTCACTCAGGGTTGCAACTAATGAAAAACTGTTTTTT,CASSLRVATNEKLFF
NA,TRBV29-1,NA,TRBJ2-7,TGCAGCGTTGCTGGGGCACCCCGCTACGAGCAGTACTTC,CSVAGAPRYEQYF
NA,TRBV10-2,TRBD1,TRBJ1-1,TGCGCCAGCACTGAGGGGGCGGCTGAAGCTTTCTTT,CASTEGAAEAFF
many,TRBV12-3/TRBV12-4,TRBD2,TRBJ2-5,TGTGCCAGCAGTTTGCGGACTAGCGGGAGTGAGACCCAGTACTTC,CASSLRTSGSETQYF
few,TRBV27,NA,TRBJ2-7,TGTGCCAGCAGTCCCCGAGGGACGAACGAGCAGTACTTC,CASSPRGTNEQYF
NA,TRBV27,NA,TRBJ2-1,TGTGCCATCAGTTTAGGGAGCTTTTCCTACAATGAGCAGTTCTTC,CAISLGSFSYNEQFF
many,TRBV4-1,TRBD2,TRBJ2-1,TGCGCCAGCAGCCACAGCGGGAGCCGGGATGAGCAGTTCTTC,CASSHSGSRDEQFF
many,TRBV4-1,NA,TRBJ2-7,TGCGCCAGCAGCCAAGCCTCACCAGGTACCCCTGGTTACGAGCAGTACTTC,CASSQASPGTPGYEQYF
few,TRBV6-2/TRBV6-3,TRBD2,TRBJ2-1,TGTGCCAGCTCGGGGGGGACTAGCGGGAGGAATGAGCAGTTCTTC,CASSGGTSGRNEQFF
many,TRBV5-8,NA,TRBJ2-1,TGTGCCAGCAGCCGGTGGGGTAATGGATTCAATGAGCAGTTCTTC,CASSRWGNGFNEQFF
few,TRBV15,NA,TRBJ2-6,TGTGCCACCACCTGGGACTCTGGGGCCAACGTCCTGACTTTC,CATTWDSGANVLTF
NA,TRBV12-3/TRBV12-4,NA,TRBJ2-3,TGTGCCAGCAGTACCCGGGGACGGATAGGGTATACGCAGTATTTT,CASSTRGRIGYTQYF
many,TRBV12-3/TRBV12-4,TRBD2,TRBJ2-5,TGTGCCAGCAGTTTAGGGGGACTAGCGGGATTGGGGCAAGAGACCCAGTACTTC,CASSLGGLAGLGQETQYF
NA,TRBV12-5,TRBD2,TRBJ2-1,TGTGCTAGTAGTCCTTCGGGACTAGTTCACAATGAGCAGTTCTTC,CASSPSGLVHNEQFF
many,TRBV5-1,TRBD1,TRBJ2-7,TGCGCCAGCAGTTTCGGGACAGCTCGGGGCGAGCAGTACTTC,CASSFGTARGEQYF
NA,TRBV20-1,TRBD2,TRBJ2-3,TGCAGTGCTAGAGACGGGGGGGCCACAGATACGCAGTATTTT,CSARDGGATDTQYF
few,TRBV3-1,NA,TRBJ1-1,TGTGCCAGCAGCCGGCCCCCGAACACTGAAGCTTTCTTT,CASSRPPNTEAFF
NA,TRBV5-1,NA,TRBJ1-2,TGCGCCAGCAGCCAGGAACAGGTTTCATATGGCTACACCTTC,CASSQEQVSYGYTF